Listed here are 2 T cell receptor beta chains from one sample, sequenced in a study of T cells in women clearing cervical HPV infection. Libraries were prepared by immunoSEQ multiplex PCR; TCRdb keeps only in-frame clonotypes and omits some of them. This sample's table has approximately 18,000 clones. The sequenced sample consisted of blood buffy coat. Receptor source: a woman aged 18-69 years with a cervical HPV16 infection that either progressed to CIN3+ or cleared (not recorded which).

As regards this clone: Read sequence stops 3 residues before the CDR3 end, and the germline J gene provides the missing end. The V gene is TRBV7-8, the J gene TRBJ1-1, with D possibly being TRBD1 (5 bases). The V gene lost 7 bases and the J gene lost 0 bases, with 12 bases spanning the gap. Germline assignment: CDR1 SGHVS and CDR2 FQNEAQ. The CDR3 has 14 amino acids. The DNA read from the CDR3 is TGTGCCAGCAAAGACCGGGGGTTGAACACTGAA. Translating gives CASKDRGLNTE. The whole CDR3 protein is CASKDRGLNTEAFF.

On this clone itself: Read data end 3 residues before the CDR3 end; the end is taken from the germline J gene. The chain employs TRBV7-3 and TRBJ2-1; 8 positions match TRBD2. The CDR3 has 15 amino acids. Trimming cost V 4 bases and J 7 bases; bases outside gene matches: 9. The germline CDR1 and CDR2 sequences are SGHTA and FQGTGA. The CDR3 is CASSSKAGVANEQFF. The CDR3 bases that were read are TGTGCCAGCAGCTCGAAAGCGGGAGTAGCTAATGAG.